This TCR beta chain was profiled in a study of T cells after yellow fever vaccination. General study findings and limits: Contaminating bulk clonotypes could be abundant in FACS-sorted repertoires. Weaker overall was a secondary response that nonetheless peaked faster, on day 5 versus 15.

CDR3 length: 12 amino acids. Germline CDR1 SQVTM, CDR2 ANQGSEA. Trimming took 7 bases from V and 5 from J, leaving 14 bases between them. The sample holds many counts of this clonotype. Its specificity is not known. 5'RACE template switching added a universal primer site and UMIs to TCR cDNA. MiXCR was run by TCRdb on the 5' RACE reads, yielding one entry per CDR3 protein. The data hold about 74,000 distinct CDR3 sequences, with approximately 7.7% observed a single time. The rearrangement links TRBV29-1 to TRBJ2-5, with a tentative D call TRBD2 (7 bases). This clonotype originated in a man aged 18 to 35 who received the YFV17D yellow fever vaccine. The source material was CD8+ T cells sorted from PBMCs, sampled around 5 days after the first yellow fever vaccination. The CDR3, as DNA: TGCAGCGCCGGGAAGGGGGGGGAGACCCAGTACTTC. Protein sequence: CSAGKGGETQYF. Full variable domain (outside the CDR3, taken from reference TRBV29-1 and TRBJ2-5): SAVISQKPSRDICQRGTSLTIQCQVDSQVTMMFWYRQQPGQSLTLIATANQGSEATYESGFVIDKFPISRPNLTFSTLTVSNMSPEDSSIYLCSAGKGGETQYFGPGTRLLVL.